These 18 T cell receptor beta chains share one sample of origin, sequenced in a study of human T cells and chemical hapten exposure. As for time point: pre-sensitization, week 0. Treatment given: therapeutic diphenylcyclopropenone sensitization with weekly scalp DPC. TCRdb passed the RACE reads through MiXCR, listing each CDR3 protein once. The sample shows tens of thousands of distinct CDR3 sequences, about 6.7% of them seen only once. Sequenced here: whole blood, sampled in connection with sensitization to the hapten diphenylcyclopropenone (DPC). These receptors all come from a woman in her 30s with alopecia areata. Some clones in this sample may be carry-over from other donors' samples.

This clonotype was counted only a few times. V usage is TRBV3-1 and J usage is TRBJ1-5, with D hard to call. The CDR3 loop spans 15 amino acids. Germline V gene sequence: CDR1 LGHDT, CDR2 YNNKEL (reference sequence). Trimming removed 1 base from V and 5 bases from J, with 12 bases in between. The CDR3 DNA sequence: TGTGCCAGCAGCCAAGGGCCCGGCAGCTATCAGCCCCAGCATTTT. Protein sequence: CASSQGPGSYQPQHF. The full variable domain, completed using reference TRBV3-1 and TRBJ1-5, is DTAVSQTPKYLVTQMGNDKSIKCEQNLGHDTMYWYKQDSKKFLKIMFSYNNKELIINETVPNRFSPKSPDKAHLNLHINSLELGDSAVYFCASSQGPGSYQPQHFGDGTRLSIL.

This clonotype was seen many times. The chain employs TRBV11-2 and TRBJ2-7, with D possibly TRBD1 on 5 matching bases. V was cut by 0 bases and J by 6 bases, with 9 bases left in between. This CDR3 contains 13 residues. The germline V gene has CDR1 SGHAT and CDR2 FQNNGV. The CDR3 region is CASSLEPQGEQYF. In DNA, the CDR3 is TGTGCCAGCAGCTTAGAGCCCCAGGGCGAGCAGTACTTC.

This clonotype was observed a few times. The gene calls are TRBV19 and TRBJ2-2, with 8 bases identical to TRBD1. The CDR3 runs 17 residues. Germline V gene lookup returns CDR1 LNHDA and CDR2 SQIVND (reference sequence). The ends lost 3 bases at V and 5 bases at J; junction bases unmatched: 11. The CDR3 DNA follows: TGTGCCAGTAGTATCCCCTGGCAGGGGGCGATAACCGGGGAGCTGTTTTTT. The encoded protein is CASSIPWQGAITGELFF.

The chain uses TRBV6-1 and TRBJ1-2; D ambiguous. CDR3 length equals 17 residues. Trimming shortened V by 4 bases and J by 4 bases, and 22 bases separated the two germline ends. CDR1 is MNHNS and CDR2 is SASEGT in the germline V gene. CDR3 region: CASSAWQHIIDLYGYTF. CDR3 sequence (DNA): TGTGCCAGCAGTGCCTGGCAACACATCATCGATCTCTATGGCTACACCTTC.

The sample holds many counts of this clonotype. The chain couples TRBV6-5 to TRBJ2-7; TRBD2 matches 7 bases. V dropped 2 bases and J dropped 5; count of bases not matched to a gene: 6. Germline V gives CDR1 MNHEY, CDR2 SVGAGI. This CDR3 comprises 14 residues. As DNA, the CDR3 is TGTGCCAGCAGTTACGGGGGGGGAGAAAACGAGCAGTACTTC. Its protein product is CASSYGGGENEQYF.

This clonotype was seen ten or more times. V gene TRBV12-3 or TRBV12-4 combines with J gene TRBJ2-7, with D perhaps matching TRBD2 (5 bases). Trimming cost V 1 base and J 4 bases, with 11 bases left between them. This CDR3 spans 14 amino acids. CDR3 residues: CASSLGDGLYEQYF. CDR3 coding DNA: TGTGCCAGCAGTTTAGGCGACGGACTTTACGAGCAGTACTTC.

This clonotype was found a few times. V gene TRBV5-8 combines with J gene TRBJ1-2; D remains ambiguous. This CDR3 has 13 residues. V dropped 3 bases and J dropped 3 bases, with 9 bases sitting between them. Germline V gene data show CDR1 as SGHTS and CDR2 as YDEGEE. In nucleotides, the CDR3 is TGTGCCAGCAGCTGGCAAAGAGACTATGGCTACACCTTC. Amino acids: CASSWQRDYGYTF.

The chain combines TRBV7-2 with TRBJ1-2; 8 nucleotides agree with TRBD1. There are 13 residues in the CDR3. Germline CDR1 reads SGHTA; CDR2 reads FQGNSA. V was clipped by 4 bases and J by 12 bases; unmatched bases: 10. The CDR3 region is CASSSTGGLGDTF. Written as DNA, the CDR3 is TGTGCCAGCAGCTCAACAGGGGGTCTGGGCGACACCTTC.

Notes on this clonotype: A much larger clone is a single base away; this may be a read error. J is TRBJ1-6 and V is TRBV6-5; no clear D gene. Germline V gene data show CDR1 as MNHEY and CDR2 as SVGAGI. The germline V and J ends were trimmed by 1 base and 10 bases, with 5 bases remaining between them. This CDR3 spans 12 amino acids. The chain's CDR3 is CASSYLGSPLHF. In nucleotides, the CDR3 is TGTGCCAGCAGTTACTTAGGGTCACCCCTCCACTTT.

The V and J genes are TRBV29-1 and TRBJ2-3, with a weak D call TRBD1 (6 bases). Germline V gives CDR1 SQVTM, CDR2 ANQGSEA. The CDR3 contains 16 residues. Trimming removed 5 bases at V and 5 bases at J, with 23 bases between. CDR3 loop: CSVRNNPQGQGDTQYF. The CDR3 bases are TGCAGCGTTCGCAATAACCCCCAGGGGCAGGGAGATACGCAGTATTTT.

V gene TRBV20-1 combines with J gene TRBJ1-5; tentatively, D is TRBD1 (6 bases). Germline V gene sequence: CDR1 DFQATT, CDR2 SNEGSKA (reference sequence). CDR3 length: 12 amino acids. Trimming took off 6 bases at V and 5 bases at J, with 11 bases between the two ends. The CDR3 loop is CSAGQPDQPQHF. The CDR3 coding sequence is TGCAGTGCCGGACAGCCGGATCAGCCCCAGCATTTT.

The chain couples TRBV4-1 to TRBJ2-2, with D unclear. This CDR3 is built from 15 residues. V was shortened by 2 bases and J by 5 bases, with 12 bases between the two germline ends. Germline V CDR1 and CDR2: MGHRA, YSYEKL. CDR3 in DNA: TGCGCCAGCAGCCAAAGCATGGACCATACCGGGGAGCTGTTTTTT. This encodes CASSQSMDHTGELFF.

There are many counts of this clonotype. The chain couples TRBV2 to TRBJ2-3, with TRBD1 identical over 10 bases. V shed 5 bases and J 5 bases; nucleotides not matched to a gene: 10. The CDR3 extends over 16 amino acids. Germline assignment: CDR1 SNHLY and CDR2 FYNNEI. This chain's CDR3 is CASSRPGTGAIDTQYF. The CDR3, as DNA: TGTGCCAGCAGTCGGCCGGGGACAGGGGCCATAGATACGCAGTATTTT.

This clonotype was seen at least ten times. The chain joins TRBV3-1 to TRBJ1-3; the D is unclear. V gave up 2 bases and J gave up 4 bases, with 3 bases separating them. CDR1 and CDR2 (germline): LGHDT, YNNKEL (reference sequence). The CDR3 has 12 residues. CDR3 protein: CASSQTGNTIYF. The CDR3 nucleotides read TGTGCCAGCAGCCAAACAGGAAACACCATATATTTT.

At least ten counts were recorded for this clonotype. V gene TRBV30 combines with J gene TRBJ2-6; 10 positions match TRBD1. CDR1 is GTSNPN and CDR2 is SVGIG in the germline V gene (reference sequence). The CDR3 runs to 18 residues. J was trimmed by 0 bases and V by 5 bases; bases with no gene match: 10. The chain's CDR3 is CAWGGTGASSSGANVLTF. In DNA form, the CDR3 reads TGTGCCTGGGGAGGGACAGGGGCCTCAAGCTCTGGGGCCAACGTCCTGACTTTC.

The DNA of the CDR3 is TGTGCCAGCAAGCCCGACAGGGGGTTCACCGGGGAGCTGTTTTTT. It translates to CASKPDRGFTGELFF. V is TRBV2 and J is TRBJ2-2; 9 nucleotides align to TRBD1. The CDR3 is 15 residues long. CDR1 is SNHLY and CDR2 is FYNNEI in the germline V gene. The trim removed 7 bases at V and 4 bases at J, leaving 7 bases unmatched.

This clonotype was counted a few times. V usage is TRBV30 and J usage is TRBJ2-3; maybe TRBD1 (5 bases). Between the trimmed V and J ends, which lost 0 bases and 6 bases, there was a span of 19 bases. CDR1 and CDR2 from the germline V gene are GTSNPN and SVGIG (reference sequence). CDR3 size: 16 residues. CDR3 bases: TGTGCCTGGAGTGTTAATCCAGGGATGGGGTCGGATACGCAGTATTTT. It is translated as CAWSVNPGMGSDTQYF. Combining the CDR3 with reference TRBV30 and TRBJ2-3 gives the whole variable domain SQTIHQWPATLVQPVGSPLSLECTVEGTSNPNLYWYRQAAGRGLQLLFYSVGIGQISSEVPQNLSASRPQDRQFILSSKKLLLSDSGFYLCAWSVNPGMGSDTQYFGPGTRLTVL.

This clonotype was seen many times. This chain links TRBV6-5 with TRBJ2-3; D remains ambiguous. V was shortened by 6 bases and J by 0 bases, with 13 bases between the two germline ends. Germline V gene data show CDR1 as MNHEY and CDR2 as SVGAGI. This CDR3 is built from 15 residues. The chain's CDR3 is CASRRTGASTDTQYF. In DNA form, the CDR3 reads TGTGCCAGCAGACGAACGGGTGCTAGCACAGATACGCAGTATTTT.